Detailed here is one TCR beta chain. Its antigen is undetermined. The sample's treatment: 15 Gy SBRT to primary tumor, nephrectomy 4 weeks later. This sample is drawn from a study of radiation and T cells in renal cell carcinoma. Whole-study results and caveats: Compared with controls, irradiated tumors had more, larger dominant CDR3 motifs.

Only in-frame clones appear in the TCRdb table, and some are missing; sequencing was by immunoSEQ multiplex PCR. Among approximately 20,000 clones listed, 60% to 75% were seen once. The sequences come from tumor tissue, collected from a patient whose treatment included radiotherapy and nephrectomy. The TCR sequence derives from a woman between 65 and 79 years old with renal cell carcinoma.

CDR3 residues: CASSFGGTGANVLTF. Written as DNA, the CDR3 is TGCGCCAGCAGCTTTGGGGGGACCGGGGCCAACGTCCTGACTTTC. The chain employs TRBV5-1 and TRBJ2-6, with TRBD2 as a possible D gene (6 bases). The germline gives CDR1 SGHRS, CDR2 YFSETQ. The CDR3 totals 15 residues. V was pared by 2 bases and J by 4 bases, with 10 bases between.